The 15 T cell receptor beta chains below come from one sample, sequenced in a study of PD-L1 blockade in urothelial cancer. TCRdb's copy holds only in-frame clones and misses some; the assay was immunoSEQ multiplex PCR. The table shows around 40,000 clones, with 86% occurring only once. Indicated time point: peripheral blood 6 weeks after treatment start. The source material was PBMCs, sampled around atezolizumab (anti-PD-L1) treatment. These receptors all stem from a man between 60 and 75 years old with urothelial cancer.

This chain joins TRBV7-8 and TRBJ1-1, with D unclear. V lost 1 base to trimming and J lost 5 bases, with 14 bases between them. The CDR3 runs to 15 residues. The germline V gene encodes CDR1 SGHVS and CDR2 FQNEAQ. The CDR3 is CASSLGRTRRTEAFF. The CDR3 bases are TGTGCCAGCAGCTTAGGGAGGACCAGGAGGACTGAAGCTTTCTTT.

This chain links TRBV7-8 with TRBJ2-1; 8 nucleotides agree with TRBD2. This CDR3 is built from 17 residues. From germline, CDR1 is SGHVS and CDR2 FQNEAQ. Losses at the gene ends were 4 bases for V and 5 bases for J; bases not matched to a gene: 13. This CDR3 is CASSSRRGGPRDNEQFF. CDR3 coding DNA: TGTGCCAGCAGCTCCCGACGCGGGGGGCCAAGGGACAATGAGCAGTTCTTC.

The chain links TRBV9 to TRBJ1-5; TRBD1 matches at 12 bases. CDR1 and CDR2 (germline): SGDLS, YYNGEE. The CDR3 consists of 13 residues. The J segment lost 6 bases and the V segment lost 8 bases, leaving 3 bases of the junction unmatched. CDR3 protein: CASGTGGSQPQHF. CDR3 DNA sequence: TGTGCCAGTGGGACAGGGGGCAGTCAGCCCCAGCATTTT.

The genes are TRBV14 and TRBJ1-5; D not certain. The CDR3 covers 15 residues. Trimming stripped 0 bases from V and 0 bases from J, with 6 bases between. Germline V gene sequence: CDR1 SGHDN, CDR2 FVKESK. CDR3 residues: CASSQDRDSNQPQHF. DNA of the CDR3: TGTGCCAGCAGCCAAGATAGAGATAGCAATCAGCCCCAGCATTTT. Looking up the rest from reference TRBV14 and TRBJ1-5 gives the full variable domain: EAGVTQFPSHSVIEKGQTVTLRCDPISGHDNLYWYRRVMGKEIKFLLHFVKESKQDESGMPNNRFLAERTGGTYSTLKVQPAELEDSGVYFCASSQDRDSNQPQHFGDGTRLSIL.

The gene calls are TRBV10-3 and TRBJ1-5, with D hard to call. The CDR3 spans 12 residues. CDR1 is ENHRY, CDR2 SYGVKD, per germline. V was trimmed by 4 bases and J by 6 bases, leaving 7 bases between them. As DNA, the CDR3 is TGTGCCATCAGTGGCCGAGGTCAGCCCCAGCATTTT. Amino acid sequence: CAISGRGQPQHF.

The CDR3 here is CASSGQAASAFF. CDR3 sequence (DNA): TGTGCCAGCAGTGGACAGGCCGCGTCGGCTTTCTTT. The chain has TRBV6-5 and TRBJ1-1; 7 nucleotides line up with TRBD1. The CDR3 extends over 12 amino acids. V shed 5 bases and J 11 bases; nucleotides not matched to a gene: 8. Germline CDR1 is MNHEY and CDR2 is SVGAGI.

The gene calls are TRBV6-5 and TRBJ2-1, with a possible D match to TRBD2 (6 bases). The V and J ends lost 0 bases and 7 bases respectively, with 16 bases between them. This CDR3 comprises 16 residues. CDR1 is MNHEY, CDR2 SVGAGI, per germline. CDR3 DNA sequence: TGTGCCAGCAGTTACTCGCGGGGAAACTGGGGGAATGAGCAGTTCTTC. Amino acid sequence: CASSYSRGNWGNEQFF.

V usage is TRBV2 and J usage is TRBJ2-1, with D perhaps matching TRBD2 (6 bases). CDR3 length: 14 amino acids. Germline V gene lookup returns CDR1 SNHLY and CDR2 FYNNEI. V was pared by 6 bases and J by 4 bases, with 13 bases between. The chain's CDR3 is CASRFSGTYNEQFF. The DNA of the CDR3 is TGTGCCAGCAGGTTTAGCGGAACTTACAATGAGCAGTTCTTC.

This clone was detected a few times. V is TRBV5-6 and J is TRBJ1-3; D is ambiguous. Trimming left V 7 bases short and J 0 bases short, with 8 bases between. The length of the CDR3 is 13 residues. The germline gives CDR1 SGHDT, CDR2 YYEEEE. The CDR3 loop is CASFPVSGNTIYF. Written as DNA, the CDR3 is TGTGCCAGCTTTCCAGTCTCTGGAAACACCATATATTTT.

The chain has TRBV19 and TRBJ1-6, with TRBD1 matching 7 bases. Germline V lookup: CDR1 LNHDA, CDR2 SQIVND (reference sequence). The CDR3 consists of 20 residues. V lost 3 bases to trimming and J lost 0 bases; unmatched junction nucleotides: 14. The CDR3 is CASSITLFSGTVSYNSPLHF. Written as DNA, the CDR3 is TGTGCCAGTAGTATTACCCTCTTTTCCGGGACAGTCTCCTATAATTCACCCCTCCACTTT.

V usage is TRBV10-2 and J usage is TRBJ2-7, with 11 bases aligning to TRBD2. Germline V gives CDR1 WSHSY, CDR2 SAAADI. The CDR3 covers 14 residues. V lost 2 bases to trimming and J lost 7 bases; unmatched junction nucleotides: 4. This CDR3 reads CASSEVAGGREQYF. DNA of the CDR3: TGCGCCAGCAGTGAGGTAGCGGGAGGGCGGGAGCAGTACTTC.

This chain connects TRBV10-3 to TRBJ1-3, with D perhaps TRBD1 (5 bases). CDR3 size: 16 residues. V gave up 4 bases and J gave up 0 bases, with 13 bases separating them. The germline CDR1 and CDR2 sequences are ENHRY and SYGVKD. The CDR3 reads CAISALQDRSGNTIYF. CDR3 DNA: TGTGCCATCAGTGCTTTACAGGACCGCTCTGGAAACACCATATATTTT.

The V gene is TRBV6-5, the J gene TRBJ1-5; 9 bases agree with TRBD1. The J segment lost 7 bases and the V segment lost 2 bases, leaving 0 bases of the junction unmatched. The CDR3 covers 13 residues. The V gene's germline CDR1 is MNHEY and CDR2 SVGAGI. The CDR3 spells CASSYTGGQPQHF. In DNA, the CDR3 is TGTGCCAGCAGTTACACAGGGGGCCAGCCCCAGCATTTT.

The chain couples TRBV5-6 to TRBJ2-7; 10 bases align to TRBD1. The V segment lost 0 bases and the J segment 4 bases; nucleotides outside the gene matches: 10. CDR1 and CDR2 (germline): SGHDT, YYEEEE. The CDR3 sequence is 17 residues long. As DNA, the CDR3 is TGTGCCAGCAGCTTGGCGGGACAGGGGATAATTGGGTACGAGCAGTACTTC. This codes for CASSLAGQGIIGYEQYF. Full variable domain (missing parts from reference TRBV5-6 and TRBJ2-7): DAGVTQSPTHLIKTRGQQVTLRCSPKSGHDTVSWYQQALGQGPQFIFQYYEEEERQRGNFPDRFSGHQFPNYSSELNVNALLLGDSALYLCASSLAGQGIIGYEQYFGPGTRLTVT.

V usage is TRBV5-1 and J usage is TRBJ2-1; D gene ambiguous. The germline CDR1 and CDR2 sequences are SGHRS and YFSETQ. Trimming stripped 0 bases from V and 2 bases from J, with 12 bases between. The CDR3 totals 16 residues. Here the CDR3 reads CASSLAPAGAYNEQFF. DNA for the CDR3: TGCGCCAGCAGCTTGGCTCCGGCAGGCGCCTACAATGAGCAGTTCTTC.